This record covers a single TCR beta chain. These data are taken from a study of blood T cell repertoires in COVID-19. Study as a whole: PBMCs, B-cell-depleted T cells, or T cells were the source of the cDNA or gDNA that made up the material.

Original processing methods: Scientists estimated how many nucleated cells there were by amplifying reference gene primers. Using immunoSEQ multiplex PCR, the repertoire was profiled, and TCRdb retains in-frame clones only, with some absent. V, J and clone size are those of that table, while D and trimming were read from the DNA. There are 350,000 to 450,000 clones in the sample; over 75% occur only once, and roughly 2% lies in the top ten. This CDR3 region has 16 residues. V gave up 1 base and J gave up 4 bases; unmatched junction bases: 5. The germline CDR1 and CDR2 sequences are SGHRS and YFSETQ. The chain is built from TRBV5-1 and TRBJ2-7, with TRBD2 identical over 13 bases. Sequenced input: PBMCs or T cells enriched from blood (not recorded which). The receptor was derived from a man aged 35-49 years in a cohort exposed to, infected with or recovered from COVID-19 (not recorded which). The chain's CDR3 is CASSLTSGRGPYEQYF. The CDR3 coding sequence is TGCGCCAGCAGCTTGACTAGCGGGAGGGGACCGTACGAGCAGTACTTC.